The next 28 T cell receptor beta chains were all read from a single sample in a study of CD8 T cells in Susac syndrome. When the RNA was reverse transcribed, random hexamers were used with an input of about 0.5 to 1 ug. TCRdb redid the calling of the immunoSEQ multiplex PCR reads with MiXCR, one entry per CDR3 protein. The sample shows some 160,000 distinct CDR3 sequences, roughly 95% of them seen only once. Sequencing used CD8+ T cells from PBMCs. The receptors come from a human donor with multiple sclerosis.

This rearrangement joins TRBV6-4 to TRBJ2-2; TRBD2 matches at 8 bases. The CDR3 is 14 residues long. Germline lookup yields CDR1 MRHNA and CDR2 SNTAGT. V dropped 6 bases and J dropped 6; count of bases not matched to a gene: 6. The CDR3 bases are TGTGCCAGCAGCATGACTAGCGACCCCGGGGAGCTGTTTTTT. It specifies CASSMTSDPGELFF.

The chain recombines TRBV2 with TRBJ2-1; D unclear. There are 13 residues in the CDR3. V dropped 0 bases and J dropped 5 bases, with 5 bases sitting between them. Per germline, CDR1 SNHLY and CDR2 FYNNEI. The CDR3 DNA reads TGTGCCAGCAGTGAAGCACAGCACAATGAGCAGTTCTTC. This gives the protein CASSEAQHNEQFF.

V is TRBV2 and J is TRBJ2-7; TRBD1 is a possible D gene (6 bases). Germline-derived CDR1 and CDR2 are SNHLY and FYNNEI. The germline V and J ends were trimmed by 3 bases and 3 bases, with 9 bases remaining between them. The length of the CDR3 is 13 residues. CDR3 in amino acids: CASSEGHFYEQYF. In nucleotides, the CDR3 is TGTGCCAGCAGTGAGGGACACTTCTACGAGCAGTACTTC.

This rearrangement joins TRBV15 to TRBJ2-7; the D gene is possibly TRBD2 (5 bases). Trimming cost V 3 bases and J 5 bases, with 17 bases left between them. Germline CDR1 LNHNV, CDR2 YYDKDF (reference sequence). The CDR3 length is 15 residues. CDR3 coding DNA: TGTGCCACCAGCAGGATCGGGGATCTGACCGACGAGCAGTACTTC. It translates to CATSRIGDLTDEQYF.

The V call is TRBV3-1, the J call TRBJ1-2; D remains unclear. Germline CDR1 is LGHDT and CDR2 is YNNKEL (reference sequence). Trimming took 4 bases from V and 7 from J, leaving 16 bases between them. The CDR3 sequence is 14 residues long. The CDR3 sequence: CASSPSQATRGYTF. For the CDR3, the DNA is TGTGCCAGCAGCCCAAGCCAGGCCACCCGTGGCTACACCTTC.

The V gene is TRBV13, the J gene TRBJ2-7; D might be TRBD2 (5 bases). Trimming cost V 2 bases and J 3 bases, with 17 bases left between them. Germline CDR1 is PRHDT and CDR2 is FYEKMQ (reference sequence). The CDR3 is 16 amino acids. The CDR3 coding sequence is TGTGCCAGCAGCTTAATGAGGGAGACCGTCTTCTACGAGCAGTACTTC. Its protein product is CASSLMRETVFYEQYF.

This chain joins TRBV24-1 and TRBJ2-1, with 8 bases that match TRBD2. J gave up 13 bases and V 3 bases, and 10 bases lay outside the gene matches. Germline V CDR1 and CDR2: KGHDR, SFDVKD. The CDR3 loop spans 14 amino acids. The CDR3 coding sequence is TGTGCCACCAGTGATATCGGGACTAGAGGGAGACAGTTCTTC. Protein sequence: CATSDIGTRGRQFF.

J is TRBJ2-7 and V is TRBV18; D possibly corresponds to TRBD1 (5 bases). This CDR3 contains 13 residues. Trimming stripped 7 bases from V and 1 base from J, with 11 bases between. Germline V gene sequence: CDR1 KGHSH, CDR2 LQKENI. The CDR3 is CASLETESYEQYF. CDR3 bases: TGTGCCAGCTTGGAGACAGAATCCTACGAGCAGTACTTC.

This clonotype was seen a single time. Here the CDR3 reads CASSPEARILDRADNEQFF. In DNA, the CDR3 is TGCGCCAGCAGCCCGGAGGCCCGCATATTGGACAGGGCGGACAATGAGCAGTTCTTC. The V gene is TRBV5-1, the J gene TRBJ2-1; TRBD1 matches at 8 bases. The CDR3 spans 19 residues. The V segment lost 4 bases and the J segment 5 bases; nucleotides outside the gene matches: 20. Germline V CDR1 and CDR2: SGHRS, YFSETQ.

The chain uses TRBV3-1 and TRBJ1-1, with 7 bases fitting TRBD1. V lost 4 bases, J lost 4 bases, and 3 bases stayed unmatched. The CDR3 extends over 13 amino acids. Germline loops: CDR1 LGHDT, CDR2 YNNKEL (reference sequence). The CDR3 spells CASSPGGATEAFF. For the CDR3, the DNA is TGTGCCAGCAGCCCAGGGGGTGCCACTGAAGCTTTCTTT.

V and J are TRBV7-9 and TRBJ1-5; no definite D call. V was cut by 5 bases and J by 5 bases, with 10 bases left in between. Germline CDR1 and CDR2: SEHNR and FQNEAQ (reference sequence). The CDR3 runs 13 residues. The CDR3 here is CASSNILDQPQHF. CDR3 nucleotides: TGTGCCAGCAGCAACATATTAGATCAGCCCCAGCATTTT.

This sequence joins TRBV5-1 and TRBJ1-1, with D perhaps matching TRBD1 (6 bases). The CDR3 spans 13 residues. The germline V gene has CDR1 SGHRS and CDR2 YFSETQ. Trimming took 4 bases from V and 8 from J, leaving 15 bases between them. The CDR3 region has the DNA TGCGCCAGCAGCCCCGGGGGCGGACACGAAGCTTTCTTT. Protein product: CASSPGGGHEAFF.

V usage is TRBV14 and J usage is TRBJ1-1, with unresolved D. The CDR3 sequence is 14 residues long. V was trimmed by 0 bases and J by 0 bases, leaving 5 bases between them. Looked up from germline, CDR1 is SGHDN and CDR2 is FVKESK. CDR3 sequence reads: CASSQDWVNTEAFF. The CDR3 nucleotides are TGTGCCAGCAGCCAAGATTGGGTGAACACTGAAGCTTTCTTT.

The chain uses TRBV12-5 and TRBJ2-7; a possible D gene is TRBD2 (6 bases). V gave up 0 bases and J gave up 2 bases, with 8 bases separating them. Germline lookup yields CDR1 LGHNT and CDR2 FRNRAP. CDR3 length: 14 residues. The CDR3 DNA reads TGTGCTAGTGGTTTGGTAGGAGGGACCTACGAGCAGTACTTC. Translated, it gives CASGLVGGTYEQYF.

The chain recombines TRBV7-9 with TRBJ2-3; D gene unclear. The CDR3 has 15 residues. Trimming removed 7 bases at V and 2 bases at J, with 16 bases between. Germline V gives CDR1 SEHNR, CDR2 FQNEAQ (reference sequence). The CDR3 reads CASIPIDGFTDTQYF. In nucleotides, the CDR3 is TGTGCCAGCATCCCCATTGACGGGTTCACAGATACGCAGTATTTT. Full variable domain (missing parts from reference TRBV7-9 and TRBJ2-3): DTGVSQNPRHKITKRGQNVTFRCDPISEHNRLYWYRQTLGQGPEFLTYFQNEAQLEKSRLLSDRFSAERPKGSFSTLEIQRTEQGDSAMYLCASIPIDGFTDTQYFGPGTRLTVL.

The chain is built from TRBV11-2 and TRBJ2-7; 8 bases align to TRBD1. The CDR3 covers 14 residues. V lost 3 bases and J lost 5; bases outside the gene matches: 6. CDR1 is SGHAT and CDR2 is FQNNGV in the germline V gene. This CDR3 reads CASSFLDRADEQYF. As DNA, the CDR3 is TGTGCCAGCAGCTTCCTGGACAGGGCTGACGAGCAGTACTTC. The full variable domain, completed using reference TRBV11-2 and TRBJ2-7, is EAGVAQSPRYKIIEKRQSVAFWCNPISGHATLYWYQQILGQGPKLLIQFQNNGVVDDSQLPKDRFSAERLKGVDSTLKIQPAKLEDSAVYLCASSFLDRADEQYFGPGTRLTVT.

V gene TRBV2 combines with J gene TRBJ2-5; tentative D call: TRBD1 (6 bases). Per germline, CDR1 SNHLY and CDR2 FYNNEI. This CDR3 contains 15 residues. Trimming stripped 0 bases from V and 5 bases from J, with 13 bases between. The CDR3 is CASSEAEAGAETQYF. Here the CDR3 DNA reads TGTGCCAGCAGTGAAGCTGAGGCAGGGGCCGAGACCCAGTACTTC.

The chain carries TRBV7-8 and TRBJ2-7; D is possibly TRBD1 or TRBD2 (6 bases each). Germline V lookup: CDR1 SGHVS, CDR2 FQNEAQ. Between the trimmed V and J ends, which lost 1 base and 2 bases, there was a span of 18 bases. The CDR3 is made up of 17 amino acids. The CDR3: CASSLEGGLATTYEQYF. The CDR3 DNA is TGTGCCAGCAGCTTAGAGGGGGGTCTTGCGACAACCTACGAGCAGTACTTC.

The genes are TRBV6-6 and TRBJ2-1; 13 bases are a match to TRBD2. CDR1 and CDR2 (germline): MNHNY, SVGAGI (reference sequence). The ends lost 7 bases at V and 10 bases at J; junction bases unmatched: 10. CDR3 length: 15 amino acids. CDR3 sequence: CASTEMPGLAGEQFF. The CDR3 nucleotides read TGTGCCAGCACCGAAATGCCGGGACTAGCGGGGGAGCAGTTCTTC.

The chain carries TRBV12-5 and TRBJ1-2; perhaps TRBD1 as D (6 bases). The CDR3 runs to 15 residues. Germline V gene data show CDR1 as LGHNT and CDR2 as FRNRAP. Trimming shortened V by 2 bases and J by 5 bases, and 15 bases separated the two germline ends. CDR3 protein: CASGLLGGLGYGYTF. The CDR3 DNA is TGTGCTAGTGGTTTGTTAGGGGGGTTGGGTTATGGCTACACCTTC.

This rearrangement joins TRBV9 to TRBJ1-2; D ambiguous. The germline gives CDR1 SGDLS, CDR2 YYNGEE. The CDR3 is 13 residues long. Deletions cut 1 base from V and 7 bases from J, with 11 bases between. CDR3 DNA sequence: TGTGCCAGCAGCGTAAGCCAGCAACCTGGCTACACCTTC. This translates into CASSVSQQPGYTF.

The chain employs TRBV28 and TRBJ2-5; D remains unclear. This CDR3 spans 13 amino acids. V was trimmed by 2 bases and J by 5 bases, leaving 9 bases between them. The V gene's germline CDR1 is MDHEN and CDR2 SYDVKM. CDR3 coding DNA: TGTGCCAGCAGTTTAACCAGTTTCGAGACCCAGTACTTC. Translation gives CASSLTSFETQYF.

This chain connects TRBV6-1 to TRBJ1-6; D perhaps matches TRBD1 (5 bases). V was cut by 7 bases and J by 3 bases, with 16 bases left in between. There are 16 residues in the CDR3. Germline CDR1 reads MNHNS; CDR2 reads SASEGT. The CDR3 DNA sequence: TGTGCCAGCACCAAGGGGCCGGCTTACTATAATTCACCCCTCCACTTT. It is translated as CASTKGPAYYNSPLHF.

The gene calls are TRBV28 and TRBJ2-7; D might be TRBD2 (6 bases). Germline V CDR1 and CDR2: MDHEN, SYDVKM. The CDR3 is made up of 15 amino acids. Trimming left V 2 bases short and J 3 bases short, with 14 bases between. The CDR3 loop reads CASSLPDLAIYEQYF. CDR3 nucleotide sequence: TGTGCCAGCAGTTTACCCGACCTAGCGATCTACGAGCAGTACTTC. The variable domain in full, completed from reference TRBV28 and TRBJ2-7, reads DVKVTQSSRYLVKRTGEKVFLECVQDMDHENMFWYRQDPGLGLRLIYFSYDVKMKEKGDIPEGYSVSREKKERFSLILESASTNQTSMYLCASSLPDLAIYEQYFGPGTRLTVT.

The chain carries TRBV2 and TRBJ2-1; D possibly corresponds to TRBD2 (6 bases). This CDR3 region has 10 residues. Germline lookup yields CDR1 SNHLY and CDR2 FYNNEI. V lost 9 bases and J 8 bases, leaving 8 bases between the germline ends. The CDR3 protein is CARKRDEQFF. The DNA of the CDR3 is TGTGCCAGAAAGCGGGATGAGCAGTTCTTC.

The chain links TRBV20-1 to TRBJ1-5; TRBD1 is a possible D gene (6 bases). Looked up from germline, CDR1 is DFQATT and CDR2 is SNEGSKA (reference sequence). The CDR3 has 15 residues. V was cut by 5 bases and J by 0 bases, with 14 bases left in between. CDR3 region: CSAVTQGVSNQPQHF. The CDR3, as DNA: TGCAGTGCTGTAACACAGGGAGTTAGCAATCAGCCCCAGCATTTT.

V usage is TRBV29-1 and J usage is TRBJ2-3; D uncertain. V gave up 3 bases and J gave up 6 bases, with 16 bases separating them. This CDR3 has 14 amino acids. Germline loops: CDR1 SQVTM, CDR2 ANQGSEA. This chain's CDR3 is CSVDLTGRADTQYF. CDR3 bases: TGCAGCGTTGATCTTACTGGAAGGGCGGATACGCAGTATTTT.

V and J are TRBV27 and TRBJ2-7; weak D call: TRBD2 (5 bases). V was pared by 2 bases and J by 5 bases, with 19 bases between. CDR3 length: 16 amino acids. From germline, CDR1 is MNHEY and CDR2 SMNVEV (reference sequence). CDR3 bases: TGTGCCAGCAGTTTAGTGGAGAGGGTTCCGAGGGACGAGCAGTACTTC. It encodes CASSLVERVPRDEQYF.